This record looks at one T cell receptor beta chain sequence and its context. Using immunoSEQ multiplex PCR, the repertoire was profiled, and TCRdb retains in-frame clones only, with some absent. This table holds 200,000 to 300,000 clones, around four fifths found once. This entry is derived from a study of blood T cell repertoires in COVID-19. Study details: Sites across the United States, Italy and Spain contributed samples from acute and convalescent COVID-19. Sample material is recorded as cDNA or gDNA derived from T cells, B-cell-depleted T cells, or PBMCs.

Germline CDR1 and CDR2: ENHRY and SYGVKD. This CDR3 comprises 17 residues. The V gene end was trimmed by 4 bases and the J gene end by 3 bases; junction bases not matched to a gene: 9. Sequenced input: peripheral blood. The chain uses TRBV10-3 and TRBJ2-1; 10 nucleotides line up with TRBD2. The clonotype originates from a woman in her sixties or seventies with active or convalescent COVID-19. The DNA for the CDR3 is TGTGCCATCAGTGCTAGCGGGAGTCGATTTGGCTACAATGAGCAGTTCTTC. Translated: CAISASGSRFGYNEQFF.